This T cell receptor beta chain was observed in a study of cytomegalovirus exposure and HLA in healthy donors. About the study: Out of 398 genotyped donors, 81% belonged to the Caucasian-associated ancestry cluster. General study results and limits: An observed cluster of highly shared sequence variants was recorded as a likely sequencing artifact. DRB1 had the most TCR associations and HLA-C the fewest, a later analysis found, with rates varying by HLA locus. One variant, a missense change in DCLRE1C, was linked in a later analysis to TCR beta V- and J-gene trimming.

The junction had 7 bases not matched to a gene; V was cut back by 8 bases and J by 3 bases. The CDR3 is 13 amino acids. CDR1 MNHEY and CDR2 SMNVEV come from the germline V gene (reference sequence). A remark on this clone: Its antigen is as yet unknown.

The PCR made use of 60 Vbeta and 13 Jbeta primers. Measured with immunoSEQ multiplex PCR; TCRdb has only the in-frame clones, and not every one. The profile covers some 120,000 clones, with 84% appearing a single time and around 3% taken by the ten largest. The chain uses TRBV27 and TRBJ2-7; 7 nucleotides match TRBD2. The clonotype originates from a woman under 30 in good health and CMV-seropositive. Specimen: PBMCs. The chain's CDR3 is CASGEGILYEQYF. CDR3 nucleotide sequence: TGTGCCAGCGGGGAGGGCATCCTCTACGAGCAGTACTTC.